Below are 16 T cell receptor beta chains sequenced from a single sample in a study of blood T cell repertoires in COVID-19. Measured with immunoSEQ multiplex PCR; TCRdb has only the in-frame clones, and not every one. The repertoire holds just under 60,000 clones, about 90% seen once, with under 5.5% in the top ten. The source material was peripheral blood. These receptors were taken from a man in his fifties or sixties with acute or convalescent COVID-19.

This chain connects TRBV18 to TRBJ1-1, with TRBD1 identical over 8 bases. V lost 4 bases to trimming and J lost 5 bases; unmatched junction nucleotides: 6. The CDR3 covers 14 residues. Germline CDR1 KGHSH, CDR2 LQKENI. The DNA of the CDR3 is TGTGCCAGCTCACTCCGACAGGGGCAAACTGAAGCTTTCTTT. Residues: CASSLRQGQTEAFF.

The chain links TRBV4-1 to TRBJ1-2; perhaps TRBD1 as D (5 bases). Germline V lookup: CDR1 MGHRA, CDR2 YSYEKL. This CDR3 comprises 15 residues. V dropped 4 bases and J dropped 5 bases, with 17 bases sitting between them. The CDR3 DNA reads TGCGCCAGCAGCCCTGCGGTCGGGGGTTATTATGGCTACACCTTC. Its protein product is CASSPAVGGYYGYTF.

The chain employs TRBV4-1 and TRBJ2-5; D is undetermined. Trimming shortened V by 4 bases and J by 4 bases, and 10 bases separated the two germline ends. Germline CDR1 reads MGHRA; CDR2 reads YSYEKL. The CDR3 has 13 amino acids. The DNA for the CDR3 is TGCGCCAGCAGCCCGTCGGGTGGAGAGACCCAGTACTTC. Its translation: CASSPSGGETQYF.

This clone was found once. This sequence joins TRBV7-3 and TRBJ2-5; TRBD1 aligns across 10 bases. CDR1 is SGHTA, CDR2 FQGTGA, per germline. V shed 5 bases, J shed 9 bases, and the junction held 15 bases outside the gene matches. The CDR3 contains 16 residues. DNA of the CDR3: TGTGCCAGCAGCCCAGAAGGGACAGGGGCCGTAAGAGCCCAGTACTTC. This codes for CASSPEGTGAVRAQYF. Using reference TRBV7-3 and TRBJ2-5 for the parts outside the CDR3, the full variable domain is GAGVSQTPSNKVTEKGKYVELRCDPISGHTALYWYRQSLGQGPEFLIYFQGTGAADDSGLPNDRFFAVRPEGSVSTLKIQRTERGDSAVYLCASSPEGTGAVRAQYFGPGTRLLVL.

The sample holds a few counts of this clone. V usage is TRBV30 and J usage is TRBJ2-3; 11 bases fit TRBD2. The germline CDR1 and CDR2 sequences are GTSNPN and SVGIG (reference sequence). V was clipped by 5 bases and J by 5 bases; unmatched bases: 6. There are 14 residues in the CDR3. The CDR3 region has the DNA TGTGCCTGGGGTAGCGGGGGGGCTAGAGATACGCAGTATTTT. Protein product: CAWGSGGARDTQYF.

The CDR3 protein is CATSDRRGAYEQYF. Here the CDR3 DNA reads TGTGCCACCTCGGACCGGCGGGGGGCCTACGAGCAGTACTTC. The rearrangement joins TRBV6-5 to TRBJ2-7; TRBD2 matches at 8 bases. The germline V gene has CDR1 MNHEY and CDR2 SVGAGI. The V gene end was trimmed by 10 bases and the J gene end by 2 bases; junction bases not matched to a gene: 10. The CDR3 covers 14 residues.

This chain uses TRBV7-2 with TRBJ1-2, with unresolved D. The CDR3 runs 15 residues. The germline V gene has CDR1 SGHTA and CDR2 FQGNSA. Trimming left V 5 bases short and J 8 bases short, with 21 bases between. The CDR3 bases are TGTGCCAGCAGCCCCGTCCACGGGATTGGTTTGGGCTACACCTTC. Amino acids: CASSPVHGIGLGYTF.

CDR3 DNA sequence: TGCGCCAGCAGTCTGATGCCGGGACAGGGGGATGAATCCTACGAGCAGTACTTC. Translation gives CASSLMPGQGDESYEQYF. V usage is TRBV5-1 and J usage is TRBJ2-7, with 11 bases fitting TRBD1. V dropped 5 bases and J dropped 1; count of bases not matched to a gene: 14. From germline, CDR1 is SGHRS and CDR2 YFSETQ. The CDR3 sequence is 18 residues long. The full variable domain, with the rest looked up from reference TRBV5-1 and TRBJ2-7, is KAGVTQTPRYLIKTRGQQVTLSCSPISGHRSVSWYQQTPGQGLQFLFEYFSETQRNKGNFPGRFSGRQFSNSRSEMNVSTLELGDSALYLCASSLMPGQGDESYEQYFGPGTRLTVT.

This clone has just a few counts. The gene calls are TRBV3-1 (or the pseudogene TRBV3-2) and TRBJ1-1, with D maybe TRBD1 (6 bases). V dropped 8 bases and J dropped 5 bases, with 18 bases sitting between them. The V gene's germline CDR1 is LGHDT and CDR2 YNNKEL (reference sequence). The CDR3 extends over 14 amino acids. The CDR3 bases are TGTGCCAGCTGTCTGCGGGGGCGGGTTACTGAAGCTTTCTTT. This gives the protein CASCLRGRVTEAFF.

The chain combines TRBV7-9 with TRBJ2-1, with D hard to call. Germline CDR1 SEHNR, CDR2 FQNEAQ (reference sequence). The V and J ends lost 0 bases and 9 bases respectively, with 9 bases between them. The CDR3 totals 13 residues. CDR3 bases: TGTGCCAGCAGCTTAGCTTTGGAGCTTGAGCAGTTCTTC. Translating it yields CASSLALELEQFF.

The rearrangement joins TRBV5-1 to TRBJ2-7; TRBD1 matches at 8 bases. CDR1 and CDR2 (germline): SGHRS, YFSETQ. V was clipped by 4 bases and J by 3 bases; unmatched bases: 6. The CDR3 extends over 14 amino acids. The CDR3 region is CASSEDRVRYEQYF. Here the CDR3 DNA reads TGCGCCAGCAGCGAGGACAGGGTGCGCTACGAGCAGTACTTC.

The J gene is TRBJ2-1, the V gene TRBV30, with TRBD2 matching 7 bases. The CDR3 sequence is 16 residues long. CDR1 GTSNPN and CDR2 SVGIG come from the germline V gene (reference sequence). With 3 bases clipped from V and 5 bases from J, the junction kept 13 bases outside the gene matches. The CDR3 protein is CAWSPRTPGGNNEQFF. CDR3 bases: TGTGCCTGGAGCCCCCGGACTCCCGGGGGGAACAATGAGCAGTTCTTC. Full variable domain (rest looked up from reference TRBV30 and TRBJ2-1): SQTIHQWPATLVQPVGSPLSLECTVEGTSNPNLYWYRQAAGRGLQLLFYSVGIGQISSEVPQNLSASRPQDRQFILSSKKLLLSDSGFYLCAWSPRTPGGNNEQFFGPGTRLTVL.

This chain uses TRBV2 with TRBJ1-5; D is unclear. The CDR3 spans 16 residues. CDR1 is SNHLY, CDR2 FYNNEI, per germline. V lost 5 bases to trimming and J lost 5 bases, with 19 bases between them. CDR3 bases: TGTGCCAGCAGTCCCTTTGGTCCCGGCGGGGATCAGCCCCAGCATTTT. It yields the protein CASSPFGPGGDQPQHF. The whole variable domain, filled in from reference TRBV2 and TRBJ1-5, reads EPEVTQTPSHQVTQMGQEVILRCVPISNHLYFYWYRQILGQKVEFLVSFYNNEISEKSEIFDDQFSVERPDGSNFTLKIRSTKLEDSAMYFCASSPFGPGGDQPQHFGDGTRLSIL.

This clone turned up a few times. The chain carries TRBV2 and TRBJ2-2, with 8 bases that match TRBD2. Unmatched junction bases numbered 10, after V lost 6 bases and J lost 1 base. Germline V gene sequence: CDR1 SNHLY, CDR2 FYNNEI. The CDR3 covers 17 residues. The DNA of the CDR3 is TGTGCCAGCAGGAAGGCCCTCAGCGGGAGGAACACCGGGGAGCTGTTTTTT. This gives the protein CASRKALSGRNTGELFF.

CDR3: CASSLGTDLRETQYF. CDR3 coding DNA: TGCGCCAGCAGCTTGGGGACAGACCTTCGGGAGACCCAGTACTTC. J is TRBJ2-5 and V is TRBV5-1; weak D call: TRBD1 (6 bases). Germline CDR1 and CDR2: SGHRS and YFSETQ. V was clipped by 0 bases and J by 5 bases, with 14 bases between them. CDR3 length: 15 residues.

V usage is TRBV28 and J usage is TRBJ2-2, with D possibly TRBD2 on 5 matching bases. Trimming pared 8 bases from V and 3 bases from J, leaving 13 bases between. This CDR3 has 14 amino acids. Looked up from germline, CDR1 is MDHEN and CDR2 is SYDVKM. CDR3 sequence (DNA): TGTGCCAGCGGGGTCACAGCGGACACCGGGGAGCTGTTTTTT. As protein: CASGVTADTGELFF.